This TCR beta chain was captured in a study of shared clonotypes between healthy human individuals. Study-level information: Donor composition was a couple of women and a few men, aged 18 to 49.

Unmatched junction bases numbered 7, after V lost 7 bases and J lost 5 bases. The germline CDR1 and CDR2 sequences are LNHDA and SQIVND (reference sequence). This CDR3 spans 13 amino acids. Study-wide results and limits: With a handful of donors compared, 4.5% to 6.5% of naive CD4 clonotypes were shared.

Investigators spread the genomic DNA of each subset evenly over several immunoSEQ plates. Profiled with immunoSEQ multiplex PCR; TCRdb holds only in-frame clones, not every one. The data show fewer than 3 million clones, under 95% seen once. Remarks on this clone: Antigen: not known.

Sequencing used naive CD4+ T cells from PBMCs. Subset in this sample: CD45RA+ positively selected. V and J are TRBV19 and TRBJ1-2, with 7 bases identical to TRBD1. The clonotype was recovered from a man between 18 and 29 years old in good health. Some clones in this sample may be carry-over from other donors' samples. CDR3 DNA sequence: TGTGCCAGTACTCCCCCAGGGGGGTATGGCTACACCTTC. Its protein is CASTPPGGYGYTF.